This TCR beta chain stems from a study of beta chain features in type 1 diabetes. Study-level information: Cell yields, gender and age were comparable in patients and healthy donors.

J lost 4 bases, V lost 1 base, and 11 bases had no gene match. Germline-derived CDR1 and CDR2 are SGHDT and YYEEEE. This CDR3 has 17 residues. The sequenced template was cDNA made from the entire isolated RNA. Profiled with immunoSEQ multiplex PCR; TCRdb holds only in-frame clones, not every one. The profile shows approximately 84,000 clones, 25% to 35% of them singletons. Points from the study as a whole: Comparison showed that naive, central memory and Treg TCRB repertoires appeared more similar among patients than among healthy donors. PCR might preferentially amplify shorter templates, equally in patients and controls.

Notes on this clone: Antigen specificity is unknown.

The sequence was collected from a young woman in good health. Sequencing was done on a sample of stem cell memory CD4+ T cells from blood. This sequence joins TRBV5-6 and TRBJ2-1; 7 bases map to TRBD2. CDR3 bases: TGTGCCAGCAGCTTGCGAGGTCGGGCTAGCGGTTACAATGAGCAGTTCTTC. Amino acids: CASSLRGRASGYNEQFF. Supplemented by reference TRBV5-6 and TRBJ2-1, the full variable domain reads DAGVTQSPTHLIKTRGQQVTLRCSPKSGHDTVSWYQQALGQGPQFIFQYYEEEERQRGNFPDRFSGHQFPNYSSELNVNALLLGDSALYLCASSLRGRASGYNEQFFGPGTRLTVL.